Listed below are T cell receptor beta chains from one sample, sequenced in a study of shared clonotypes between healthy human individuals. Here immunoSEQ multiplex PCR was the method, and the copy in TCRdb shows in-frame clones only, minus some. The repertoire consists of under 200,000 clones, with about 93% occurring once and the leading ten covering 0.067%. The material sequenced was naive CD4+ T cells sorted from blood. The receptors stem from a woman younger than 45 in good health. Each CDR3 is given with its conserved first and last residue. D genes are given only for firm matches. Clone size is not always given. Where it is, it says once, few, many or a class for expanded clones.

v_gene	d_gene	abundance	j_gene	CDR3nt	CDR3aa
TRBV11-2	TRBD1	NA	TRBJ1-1	TGTGCCAGCAGCGAACCCGGGACAGGGATGAACACTGAAGCTTTCTTT	CASSEPGTGMNTEAFF
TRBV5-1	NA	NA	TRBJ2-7	TGCGCCAGCAGCTTCGGGATCTCCGGCGAGCAGTACTTC	CASSFGISGEQYF
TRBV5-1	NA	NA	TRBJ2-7	TGCGCCAGCAGCAAAGGATCGTGGGAGTCCTACGAGCAGTACTTC	CASSKGSWESYEQYF
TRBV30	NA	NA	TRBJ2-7	TGTGCCTGGATGGGAGGGGGCTACGAGCAGTACTTC	CAWMGGGYEQYF
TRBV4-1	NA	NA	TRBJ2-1	TGCGCCAGCAGCCAAGGACCGTGGCAAGGTCGTGGGGGATCCGAGCAGTTCTTC	CASSQGPWQGRGGSEQFF
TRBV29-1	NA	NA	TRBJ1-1	TGCAGCGTTAGGGCCGGCACTGAAGCTTTCTTT	CSVRAGTEAFF
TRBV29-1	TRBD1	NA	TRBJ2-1	TGCAGCGTTGTTCAGGGGGATGAGGATGAGCAGTTCTTC	CSVVQGDEDEQFF
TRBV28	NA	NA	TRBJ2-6	TGTGCCAGCAGTTCTATTGGCCAAAGGCTCTCTGGGGCCAACGTCCTGACTTTC	CASSSIGQRLSGANVLTF
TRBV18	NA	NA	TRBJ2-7	TGTGCCAGCTCACGACTAGGGACCGACCCCTACGAGCAGTACTTC	CASSRLGTDPYEQYF
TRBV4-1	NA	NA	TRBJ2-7	TGCGCCAGCAGCTTTGGTGAAGGGGCCTACGAGCAGTACTTC	CASSFGEGAYEQYF
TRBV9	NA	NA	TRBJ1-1	TGTGCCAGCAGCCCCCGCGTCCGGAACACTGAAGCTTTCTTT	CASSPRVRNTEAFF
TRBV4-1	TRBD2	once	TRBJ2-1	TGCGCCAGCAGCCAAAGTCCTAGCGGATCCTACAATGAGCAGTTCTTC	CASSQSPSGSYNEQFF
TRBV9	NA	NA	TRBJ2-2	TGTGCCAGCAGCGTAGCTCTTATGGGCCCGAACACCGGGGAGCTGTTTTTT	CASSVALMGPNTGELFF
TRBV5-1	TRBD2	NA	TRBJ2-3	TGCGCCAGCAGCCCAACCCTGGCTAGCGGGAGCACCCCCACAGATACGCAGTATTTT	CASSPTLASGSTPTDTQYF
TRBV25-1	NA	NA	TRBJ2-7	TGTGCCAGCAGTGAATATAGCAACGAGCAGTACTTC	CASSEYSNEQYF
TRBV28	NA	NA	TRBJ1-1	TGTGCCAGCAGTTCGACCAGGCGGGGCCCCAGGGGCACTGAAGCTTTCTTT	CASSSTRRGPRGTEAFF
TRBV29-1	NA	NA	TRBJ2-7	TGCAGCGTTGGGAAGCAGCCCTACGAGCAGTACTTC	CSVGKQPYEQYF
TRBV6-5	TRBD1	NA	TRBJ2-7	TGTGCCAGCAGAGGACAGGAGATCTACGAGCAGTACTTC	CASRGQEIYEQYF